This TCR beta chain came from a study of TIL therapy for anti-PD-1-resistant metastatic lung cancer. The overall study: Tumors were harvested before any PD-1/PD-L1 blockade. Half of patients were current or former smokers. Whole-study findings and limits: Infused TIL clonotypes partially replaced the baseline blood repertoire, then decayed over months.

On this clone itself: Its antigen is not identified.

Time point meaning: pre-treatment sample, taken before nivolumab and TIL therapy. Enrollment ran from late 2017 to early 2020. Sequencing used immunoSEQ v3. The repertoire was sequenced with immunoSEQ multiplex PCR; TCRdb's copy has only in-frame clones and lacks some. This sample has about 53,000 clones, with around 70% found just once. This CDR3 has 14 residues. Germline V lookup: CDR1 SGHAT, CDR2 FQNNGV. Trimming at V came to 1 base and at J to 7 bases, leaving 6 bases not matched to a gene. Here the sequenced sample was blood, taken at baseline. The chain is built from TRBV11-2 and TRBJ1-1; 7 bases match TRBD1. This TCR came from a person between 25 and 80 years old with non-small cell lung cancer. For the CDR3, the DNA is TGTGCCAGCAGCTTAGGCCCGACAGGGATTGAAGCTTTCTTT. This gives the protein CASSLGPTGIEAFF.